The 32 T cell receptor beta chains listed next were all sequenced from one sample in a study of identical twins. TCRdb re-analysed the 5' RACE reads in MiXCR, keeping a single row per CDR3 protein. The sample has about 530,000 distinct CDR3 sequences; 20% to 25% are singletons. This sample was also put to use in a study of yellow fever vaccine responses in identical twins.

Sequencing was performed on CD4+ T cells sorted from blood. The source is a woman between 18 and 30 years old in good health.

The chain links TRBV24-1 to TRBJ2-1, with 10 bases lining up with TRBD1. The CDR3 consists of 14 residues. Germline V gene data show CDR1 as KGHDR and CDR2 as SFDVKD. V shed 7 bases and J 6 bases; nucleotides not matched to a gene: 5. The CDR3 spells CATRGTGVGNEQFF. CDR3 in DNA: TGTGCCACCAGGGGGACAGGGGTCGGCAATGAGCAGTTCTTC.

This clonotype turned up a few times. V gene TRBV20-1 combines with J gene TRBJ1-3; D is perhaps TRBD1 (5 bases). With 0 bases removed from V and 9 bases from J, the gap between germline ends came to 9 bases. The CDR3 is 12 residues long. Germline assignment: CDR1 DFQATT and CDR2 SNEGSKA (reference sequence). The CDR3 sequence: CSAREAGGTIYF. The CDR3 DNA reads as TGCAGTGCTAGAGAGGCCGGGGGCACCATATATTTT.

The CDR3 DNA reads TGCAGTGCTAGGATGGGGACCTTCTACGAGCAGTACTTC. Its protein is CSARMGTFYEQYF. V and J are TRBV20-1 and TRBJ2-7; perhaps D is TRBD1 or TRBD2 (5 bases each). In germline, CDR1 is DFQATT, CDR2 SNEGSKA (reference sequence). V was cut by 3 bases and J by 3 bases, with 12 bases left in between. The CDR3 loop spans 13 amino acids.

The DNA for the CDR3 is TGTGCCAGCAGTTTAAGACAGCTAGTTTACACTGAAGCTTTCTTT. It specifies CASSLRQLVYTEAFF. The rearrangement links TRBV12-3 or TRBV12-4 to TRBJ1-1; perhaps TRBD1 as D (5 bases). The CDR3 consists of 15 residues. The V and J ends lost 2 bases and 3 bases respectively, with 13 bases between them.

The chain joins TRBV20-1 to TRBJ2-3; 8 bases line up with TRBD2. The CDR3 covers 12 residues. CDR1 and CDR2 (germline): DFQATT, SNEGSKA (reference sequence). CDR3 loop: CTPAGGSDTQYF. CDR3 nucleotides: TGCACCCCGGCGGGGGGCTCAGATACGCAGTATTTT.

The rearrangement joins TRBV12-3 or TRBV12-4 to TRBJ2-7; TRBD2 might be the D (6 bases). V lost 2 bases and J 2 bases, leaving 13 bases between the germline ends. This CDR3 has 15 residues. This CDR3 reads CASSLLLGGTYEQYF. The CDR3 DNA follows: TGTGCCAGCAGTTTATTGCTCGGAGGGACCTACGAGCAGTACTTC.

The genes are TRBV5-1 and TRBJ2-5; the match to TRBD1 covers 7 bases. Per the germline V gene, CDR1 is SGHRS and CDR2 is YFSETQ. The CDR3 has 16 amino acids. V shed 4 bases, J shed 0 bases, and the junction held 9 bases outside the gene matches. The DNA of the CDR3 is TGCGCCAGCAGCCCAGGGACAGATACTTACCAAGAGACCCAGTACTTC. Protein product: CASSPGTDTYQETQYF.

This clonotype was observed at least ten times. The rearrangement joins TRBV25-1 to TRBJ1-5; TRBD1 might be the D (6 bases). Per germline, CDR1 MGHDK and CDR2 SYGVNS. The CDR3 is 14 amino acids. V was shortened by 3 bases and J by 7 bases, with 13 bases between the two germline ends. CDR3 loop: CASSERPGVQPQHF. As DNA, the CDR3 is TGTGCCAGCAGTGAGAGACCAGGGGTCCAGCCCCAGCATTTT.

Many counts were recorded for this clonotype. V and J are TRBV5-1 and TRBJ2-7, with D possibly being TRBD1 (5 bases). Germline V gene lookup returns CDR1 SGHRS and CDR2 YFSETQ. The CDR3 sequence is 14 residues long. V lost 4 bases and J 2 bases, leaving 13 bases between the germline ends. The CDR3 is CASSLTANPYEQYF. The CDR3 DNA follows: TGCGCCAGCAGCCTGACAGCAAACCCCTACGAGCAGTACTTC.

The chain joins TRBV5-1 to TRBJ2-7, with 14 bases fitting TRBD2. This CDR3 is built from 17 residues. After removal of 4 bases from V and 3 bases from J, the junction contained 9 bases not matched to a gene. CDR1 and CDR2 (germline): SGHRS, YFSETQ. CDR3 region: CASSAGLAGAFVYEQYF. The DNA for the CDR3 is TGCGCCAGCAGCGCGGGACTAGCGGGAGCCTTCGTCTACGAGCAGTACTTC.

The chain uses TRBV3-1 and TRBJ1-2; 7 nucleotides align to TRBD1. V shed 0 bases and J 2 bases; nucleotides not matched to a gene: 6. This CDR3 spans 16 amino acids. From germline, CDR1 is LGHDT and CDR2 YNNKEL (reference sequence). The CDR3 DNA reads TGTGCCAGCAGCCAAGATCCAGGGGGGAAGAACTATGGCTACACCTTC. Amino acids: CASSQDPGGKNYGYTF.

The J gene is TRBJ1-2, the V gene TRBV6-1; 11 bases map to TRBD1. CDR3 length: 14 amino acids. V lost 6 bases to trimming and J lost 5 bases; unmatched junction nucleotides: 5. Germline lookup yields CDR1 MNHNS and CDR2 SASEGT. The CDR3: CASRDRGRKYGYTF. For the CDR3, the DNA is TGTGCCAGCAGGGACAGGGGGCGCAAATATGGCTACACCTTC.

A few counts support this clonotype. This chain links TRBV5-1 with TRBJ2-3; 7 bases are shared with TRBD2. Germline CDR1 and CDR2: SGHRS and YFSETQ. The CDR3 extends over 14 amino acids. Trimming removed 3 bases from V and 4 bases from J; junction bases left unmatched: 5. Here the CDR3 DNA reads TGCGCCAGCAGCTGGCGGGACTACTCAGATACGCAGTATTTT. Protein product: CASSWRDYSDTQYF.

The genes are TRBV5-1 and TRBJ1-4; D might be TRBD1 (5 bases). Germline values: CDR1 SGHRS, CDR2 YFSETQ. This CDR3 has 16 residues. V was trimmed by 2 bases and J by 3 bases, leaving 14 bases between them. In DNA, the CDR3 is TGCGCCAGCAGCTTCTCAGGGATGGTGGCTAATGAAAAACTGTTTTTT. The encoded protein is CASSFSGMVANEKLFF.

The chain combines TRBV20-1 with TRBJ1-4, with D possibly TRBD1 on 5 matching bases. From germline, CDR1 is DFQATT and CDR2 SNEGSKA (reference sequence). There are 13 residues in the CDR3. Trimming removed 5 bases at V and 9 bases at J, with 16 bases between. The CDR3 nucleotides read TGCAGTGCTCAACCGGGACCGGGGAAAAAACTGTTTTTT. Encoded protein: CSAQPGPGKKLFF.

This clonotype has ten or more counts. The CDR3 reads CASSLEGPYGYTF. The CDR3 DNA is TGTGCCAGCAGTTTGGAGGGGCCCTATGGCTACACCTTC. The rearrangement links TRBV12-3 or TRBV12-4 to TRBJ1-2, with D possibly being TRBD1 (5 bases). V dropped 3 bases and J dropped 4 bases, with 9 bases sitting between them. This CDR3 is built from 13 residues.

The table lists this clonotype with a few counts. J is TRBJ2-2 and V is TRBV12-3 or TRBV12-4; 7 bases fit TRBD2. V gave up 4 bases and J gave up 7 bases; unmatched junction bases: 3. The CDR3 has 13 residues. CDR3 coding DNA: TGTGCCAGCAGTTCGCGGGAGAACGGGGAGCTGTTTTTT. Translating it yields CASSSRENGELFF.

Details on this clonotype: A much larger clone is a single base away; this may be a read error. This chain connects TRBV5-1 to TRBJ2-7, with D perhaps TRBD2 (5 bases). Germline V CDR1 and CDR2: SGHRS, YFSETQ. The CDR3 consists of 13 residues. Trimming took 0 bases from V and 3 from J, leaving 7 bases between them. CDR3 protein: CASSLDGNYEQYF. The CDR3 DNA follows: TGCGCCAGCAGCTTGGACGGGAACTACGAGCAGTACTTC.

The table lists this clonotype with a few counts. V usage is TRBV3-1 and J usage is TRBJ1-3; 10 nucleotides line up with TRBD1. CDR1 and CDR2 from the germline V gene are LGHDT and YNNKEL (reference sequence). The CDR3 extends over 15 amino acids. The J segment lost 3 bases and the V segment lost 4 bases, leaving 3 bases of the junction unmatched. The DNA of the CDR3 is TGTGCCAGCAGCCCCGGGACAGGGGTTGGAAACACCATATATTTT. Protein: CASSPGTGVGNTIYF.

The V gene is TRBV9, the J gene TRBJ1-1; D call uncertain. V lost 3 bases and J 4 bases, leaving 7 bases between the germline ends. Germline CDR1 and CDR2: SGDLS and YYNGEE. The CDR3 is 12 amino acids. The DNA for the CDR3 is TGTGCCAGCAGCGGCGGTGTCACTGAAGCTTTCTTT. Translating it yields CASSGGVTEAFF.

Only a few counts were recorded for this clonotype. The chain combines TRBV4-2 with TRBJ2-1, with 11 bases that match TRBD2. CDR1 and CDR2 (germline): LGHNA, YNFKEQ. V dropped 1 base and J dropped 3; count of bases not matched to a gene: 5. The length of the CDR3 is 17 residues. CDR3 amino acids: CASSQGLAGGVYNEQFF. The CDR3 DNA reads TGTGCCAGCAGCCAAGGGTTAGCGGGAGGGGTCTACAATGAGCAGTTCTTC.

This clonotype was found a few times. The V and J genes are TRBV6-1 and TRBJ1-3; possibly TRBD1 for D (6 bases). Looked up from germline, CDR1 is MNHNS and CDR2 is SASEGT. The length of the CDR3 is 15 residues. Trimming shortened V by 8 bases and J by 0 bases, and 14 bases separated the two germline ends. In DNA form, the CDR3 reads TGTGCCAGCCAGCCCACACAGGGCTCTGGAAACACCATATATTTT. Translating it yields CASQPTQGSGNTIYF.

The rearrangement joins TRBV21-1 to TRBJ2-7. TRBV21-1 is designated a pseudogene. The CDR3 contains 13 residues. The CDR3, as DNA: TGTGCCAGCAGCAAAGCTGGGGTCTACGAGCAGTACGTC. The encoded protein is CASSKAGVYEQYV.

The V call is TRBV5-5, the J call TRBJ2-5; TRBD2 matches 11 bases. Trimming removed 4 bases from V and 5 bases from J; junction bases left unmatched: 10. Looked up from germline, CDR1 is SGHKS and CDR2 is YYEKEE (reference sequence). The CDR3 spans 16 residues. The CDR3 reads CASSRIAGGHLETQYF. The CDR3 DNA is TGTGCCAGCAGCAGAATAGCGGGGGGGCATTTGGAGACCCAGTACTTC. Based on the CDR3 plus reference TRBV5-5 and TRBJ2-5, the full variable domain is DAGVTQSPTHLIKTRGQQVTLRCSPISGHKSVSWYQQVLGQGPQFIFQYYEKEERGRGNFPDRFSARQFPNYSSELNVNALLLGDSALYLCASSRIAGGHLETQYFGPGTRLLVL.

The V call is TRBV20-1, the J call TRBJ2-1; the match to TRBD2 covers 11 bases. CDR1 and CDR2 (germline): DFQATT, SNEGSKA (reference sequence). CDR3 length: 17 amino acids. The trim removed 5 bases at V and 7 bases at J, leaving 16 bases unmatched. The CDR3 region has the DNA TGCAGTGCTCCCGATGTCTTGACTAGCGGGATTGATAATGAGCAGTTCTTC. Its protein product is CSAPDVLTSGIDNEQFF.

The V call is TRBV20-1, the J call TRBJ2-5; 9 nucleotides match TRBD1. Germline CDR1 is DFQATT and CDR2 is SNEGSKA (reference sequence). The CDR3 totals 15 residues. Trimming at V came to 0 bases and at J to 5 bases, leaving 7 bases not matched to a gene. The CDR3 loop is CSARDGQGLGETQYF. The CDR3, as DNA: TGCAGTGCTAGAGATGGACAGGGGTTAGGGGAGACCCAGTACTTC.

This clonotype was seen repeatedly, ten times or more. DNA of the CDR3: TGTGCCAGCAGTTGGCGTTCCGCGACCGGGGAGCTGTTTTTT. Protein: CASSWRSATGELFF. V usage is TRBV12-3 or TRBV12-4 and J usage is TRBJ2-2; D unresolved. The V and J ends lost 4 bases and 5 bases respectively, with 11 bases between them. The CDR3 length is 14 residues.

This clonotype was seen only a few times. The rearrangement joins TRBV18 to TRBJ2-3; D unclear. CDR1 KGHSH and CDR2 LQKENI come from the germline V gene. Deletions cut 2 bases from V and 1 base from J, with 13 bases between. The length of the CDR3 is 16 residues. The CDR3 nucleotides read TGTGCCAGCTCACCAACAATCCTAGTCCGCACAGATACGCAGTATTTT. Its protein product is CASSPTILVRTDTQYF.

The V and J genes are TRBV27 and TRBJ2-7; no firm D call. The CDR3 covers 14 residues. Trimming cost V 5 bases and J 6 bases, with 17 bases left between them. Looked up from germline, CDR1 is MNHEY and CDR2 is SMNVEV (reference sequence). CDR3 nucleotides: TGTGCCAGCAGTCCGACCTCGGACGCTACCGAGCAGTACGTC. Amino acids: CASSPTSDATEQYV.

This clonotype was seen a handful of times. J is TRBJ2-1 and V is TRBV18, with D unclear. Trimming removed 3 bases from V and 2 bases from J, with 14 bases in between. The CDR3 totals 16 residues. Germline V gives CDR1 KGHSH, CDR2 LQKENI. CDR3: CASSPRPGRAYNEQFF. Here the CDR3 DNA reads TGTGCCAGCTCACCTCGACCGGGCAGAGCCTACAATGAGCAGTTCTTC.

In its sample, this clonotype was seen a few times. The chain recombines TRBV4-1 with TRBJ2-2; 14 nucleotides match TRBD2. Germline CDR1 reads MGHRA; CDR2 reads YSYEKL. This CDR3 spans 19 amino acids. Trimming cost V 4 bases and J 5 bases; bases outside gene matches: 12. In nucleotides, the CDR3 is TGCGCCAGCAGCCGGACGGGACTAGCGGGAGCCCTAGAAACCGGGGAGCTGTTTTTT. Translating gives CASSRTGLAGALETGELFF.

The table lists this clonotype with a few counts. This rearrangement joins TRBV12-3 or TRBV12-4 to TRBJ1-4, with TRBD1 as a possible D gene (5 bases). Trimming stripped 0 bases from V and 7 bases from J, with 12 bases between. This CDR3 has 15 amino acids. This CDR3 reads CASSLAGPSGEKLFF. The CDR3 DNA is TGTGCCAGCAGTTTAGCGGGACCTTCAGGTGAAAAACTGTTTTTT.